The 22 T cell receptor beta chains below come from one sample, sequenced in a study of cytomegalovirus exposure and HLA in healthy donors. Researchers ran the PCR with 60 Vbeta and 13 Jbeta primers. Method: immunoSEQ multiplex PCR; TCRdb's copy keeps in-frame clones and lacks some. Of about 100,000 clones listed, roughly 88% are singletons. The source material was PBMCs. These receptors were taken from a woman aged 18-29 years in good health and CMV-seronegative.

This chain joins TRBV28 and TRBJ1-1; 7 bases line up with TRBD1. Per the germline V gene, CDR1 is MDHEN and CDR2 is SYDVKM. The trim removed 6 bases at V and 4 bases at J, leaving 5 bases unmatched. The CDR3 contains 13 residues. Written as DNA, the CDR3 is TGTGCCAGCAGCCCCTACAGGGGCACTGAAGCTTTCTTT. Protein product: CASSPYRGTEAFF.

This clone was counted only a few times. The rearrangement uses TRBV10-3 and TRBJ2-4; a weak D match, TRBD1 (5 bases). V lost 0 bases, J lost 7 bases, and 16 bases lay in between. Germline lookup yields CDR1 ENHRY and CDR2 SYGVKD. CDR3 length equals 16 residues. Written as DNA, the CDR3 is TGTGCCATCAGTGAGTCGGACACAACTGGTGGTAACATTCAGTACTTC. This gives the protein CAISESDTTGGNIQYF.

The chain links TRBV27 to TRBJ2-1; 8 bases agree with TRBD1. Germline V gene sequence: CDR1 MNHEY, CDR2 SMNVEV (reference sequence). J gave up 2 bases and V 5 bases, and 8 bases lay outside the gene matches. The CDR3 has 16 residues. The CDR3 sequence: CASSPMTGVPYNEQFF. In nucleotides, the CDR3 is TGTGCCAGCAGTCCCATGACAGGGGTCCCCTACAATGAGCAGTTCTTC.

V and J are TRBV4-3 and TRBJ2-5; 9 bases line up with TRBD1. Trimming cost V 4 bases and J 5 bases; bases outside gene matches: 8. CDR1 is LGHNA and CDR2 is YSLEER in the germline V gene. CDR3 length equals 15 residues. CDR3 protein: CASSPYRGPQETQYF. The CDR3 nucleotides read TGCGCCAGCAGCCCTTACAGGGGGCCCCAGGAGACCCAGTACTTC.

The CDR3 is CASRLNPGLANTDTQYF. CDR3 DNA sequence: TGCGCCAGCAGGTTGAACCCGGGACTAGCGAACACAGATACGCAGTATTTT. The V call is TRBV5-1, the J call TRBJ2-3; 10 bases fit TRBD2. This CDR3 region has 17 residues. Germline CDR1 and CDR2: SGHRS and YFSETQ. Trimming at V came to 5 bases and at J to 2 bases, leaving 11 bases not matched to a gene.

The genes are TRBV9 and TRBJ1-1; 11 bases agree with TRBD1. The CDR3 contains 17 residues. Germline V gene lookup returns CDR1 SGDLS and CDR2 YYNGEE. The trim removed 4 bases at V and 0 bases at J, leaving 8 bases unmatched. The CDR3 region is CASSPGTGGTVNTEAFF. The DNA of the CDR3 is TGTGCCAGCAGCCCCGGGACAGGGGGGACGGTGAACACTGAAGCTTTCTTT.

This chain connects TRBV5-1 to TRBJ2-5; a weak D match, TRBD2 (6 bases). The CDR3 is made up of 15 amino acids. Trimming cost V 3 bases and J 4 bases, with 16 bases left between them. Germline assignment: CDR1 SGHRS and CDR2 YFSETQ. The CDR3 here is CASSYNAGTRETQYF. CDR3 coding DNA: TGCGCCAGCAGCTACAACGCGGGAACTCGAGAGACCCAGTACTTC.

This chain joins TRBV5-6 and TRBJ2-3, with D tentatively TRBD1 (6 bases). The V gene's germline CDR1 is SGHDT and CDR2 YYEEEE. Trimming pared 5 bases from V and 3 bases from J, leaving 19 bases between. CDR3 size: 16 residues. CDR3 region: CASRGQGIGGTDTQYF. As DNA, the CDR3 is TGTGCCAGCAGGGGGCAGGGGATCGGTGGGACAGATACGCAGTATTTT.

The chain links TRBV27 to TRBJ2-1; 7 bases agree with TRBD2. The J segment lost 3 bases and the V segment lost 6 bases, leaving 5 bases of the junction unmatched. Germline V gene sequence: CDR1 MNHEY, CDR2 SMNVEV (reference sequence). The CDR3 runs to 14 residues. The CDR3 sequence: CASSRTRDYNEQFF. The CDR3 bases are TGTGCCAGCAGCCGGACTAGGGACTACAATGAGCAGTTCTTC.

The CDR3 here is CASRARNNEQFF. The DNA for the CDR3 is TGTGCCAGCAGAGCTAGGAACAATGAGCAGTTCTTC. This chain uses TRBV7-9 with TRBJ2-1; D unresolved. Germline V lookup: CDR1 SEHNR, CDR2 FQNEAQ (reference sequence). CDR3 length: 12 residues. V lost 6 bases to trimming and J lost 5 bases, with 8 bases between them.

Here the CDR3 reads CASSIGAAHSYEQYF. In DNA form, the CDR3 reads TGTGCCAGTAGTATAGGCGCGGCACACTCCTACGAGCAGTACTTC. The J gene is TRBJ2-7, the V gene TRBV19; D not resolved. Germline-derived CDR1 and CDR2 are LNHDA and SQIVND (reference sequence). The CDR3 is made up of 15 amino acids. Trimming cost V 1 base and J 0 bases, with 10 bases left between them.

The chain employs TRBV9 and TRBJ2-4; D possibly corresponds to TRBD2 (5 bases). With 0 bases removed from V and 0 bases from J, the gap between germline ends came to 13 bases. Germline V gives CDR1 SGDLS, CDR2 YYNGEE. The CDR3 is made up of 17 amino acids. The CDR3 here is CASSVAEGSLAKNIQYF. In DNA form, the CDR3 reads TGTGCCAGCAGCGTAGCCGAGGGCAGTCTAGCCAAAAACATTCAGTACTTC.

This clone occurred once. The chain joins TRBV30 to TRBJ1-2; 8 bases line up with TRBD1. The ends lost 8 bases at V and 4 bases at J; junction bases unmatched: 9. This CDR3 is built from 13 residues. Germline V gene lookup returns CDR1 GTSNPN and CDR2 SVGIG (reference sequence). The CDR3 here is CAHSRDRIYGYTF. DNA of the CDR3: TGTGCCCACTCACGGGACAGGATCTATGGCTACACCTTC. Filled out from reference TRBV30 and TRBJ1-2, the complete variable domain reads SQTIHQWPATLVQPVGSPLSLECTVEGTSNPNLYWYRQAAGRGLQLLFYSVGIGQISSEVPQNLSASRPQDRQFILSSKKLLLSDSGFYLCAHSRDRIYGYTFGSGTRLTVV.

This chain uses TRBV2 with TRBJ2-2; TRBD1 might be the D (6 bases). CDR1 and CDR2 from the germline V gene are SNHLY and FYNNEI. The CDR3 has 14 residues. Between the trimmed V and J ends, which lost 6 bases and 7 bases, there was a span of 15 bases. The CDR3 sequence: CASRARGLGGELFF. The CDR3 bases are TGTGCCAGCAGAGCCAGGGGATTGGGCGGGGAGCTGTTTTTT.

The chain recombines TRBV27 with TRBJ2-4; 10 bases fit TRBD2. CDR1 is MNHEY, CDR2 SMNVEV, per germline (reference sequence). Trimming took 4 bases from V and 7 from J; bases not matched to a gene: 7. The CDR3 sequence is 15 residues long. CDR3 sequence: CASSWQAGGPNIQYF. The CDR3 DNA follows: TGTGCCAGCAGTTGGCAAGCGGGAGGGCCGAACATTCAGTACTTC.

The V gene is TRBV13, the J gene TRBJ1-1; TRBD1 agrees at 8 bases. The germline CDR1 and CDR2 sequences are PRHDT and FYEKMQ (reference sequence). V dropped 5 bases and J dropped 2; count of bases not matched to a gene: 7. This CDR3 contains 15 residues. The CDR3 spells CASSTSTGVNTEAFF. The CDR3 region has the DNA TGTGCCAGCAGCACCTCGACAGGGGTAAACACTGAAGCTTTCTTT.

This rearrangement joins TRBV6-5 to TRBJ1-1; 9 positions match TRBD1. The CDR3 is made up of 15 amino acids. The V gene end was trimmed by 4 bases and the J gene end by 4 bases; junction bases not matched to a gene: 7. Germline V gives CDR1 MNHEY, CDR2 SVGAGI. CDR3 nucleotides: TGTGCCAGCAGTTTTCGTAAGACAGGGGGCACTGAAGCTTTCTTT. It translates to CASSFRKTGGTEAFF.

V and J are TRBV18 and TRBJ2-7, with TRBD1 as a possible D gene (5 bases). The CDR3 covers 15 residues. V shed 6 bases and J shed 3 bases, with 18 bases lying between them. CDR1 is KGHSH, CDR2 LQKENI, per germline. In DNA, the CDR3 is TGTGCCAGCTCGCCAGTCAGGGAAAGGTACTACGAGCAGTACTTC. Translated: CASSPVRERYYEQYF.

This clone has just a few counts. The V call is TRBV6-5, the J call TRBJ2-7; 8 bases match TRBD2. V lost 6 bases to trimming and J lost 4 bases; unmatched junction nucleotides: 5. Germline V lookup: CDR1 MNHEY, CDR2 SVGAGI. The CDR3 is made up of 13 amino acids. In nucleotides, the CDR3 is TGTGCCAGCAGGGGGACTAGATCTTACGAGCAGTACTTC. It yields the protein CASRGTRSYEQYF.

The chain uses TRBV6-1 and TRBJ2-5; D is unclear. CDR3 length: 14 amino acids. The V and J ends lost 5 bases and 0 bases respectively, with 10 bases between them. Per the germline V gene, CDR1 is MNHNS and CDR2 is SASEGT. The CDR3 loop is CASSRTDNQETQYF. The CDR3 nucleotides read TGTGCCAGCAGTCGCACCGACAACCAAGAGACCCAGTACTTC.

This clone was detected once. This rearrangement joins TRBV7-2 to TRBJ2-3; TRBD2 agrees at 11 bases. V was pared by 5 bases and J by 2 bases, with 3 bases of the junction left unmatched. CDR3 length equals 15 residues. CDR1 SGHTA and CDR2 FQGNSA come from the germline V gene. The CDR3 spells CASSPGLADTDTQYF. DNA for the CDR3: TGTGCCAGCAGCCCGGGACTAGCGGACACAGATACGCAGTATTTT. Combining the CDR3 with reference TRBV7-2 and TRBJ2-3 gives the whole variable domain GAGVSQSPSNKVTEKGKDVELRCDPISGHTALYWYRQSLGQGLEFLIYFQGNSAPDKSGLPSDRFSAERTGGSVSTLTIQRTQQEDSAVYLCASSPGLADTDTQYFGPGTRLTVL.

This clone was recorded a few times. This chain links TRBV4-3 with TRBJ1-5, with 9 positions matching TRBD1. From germline, CDR1 is LGHNA and CDR2 YSLEER. V was pared by 0 bases and J by 3 bases, with 6 bases of the junction left unmatched. The CDR3 extends over 17 amino acids. CDR3 sequence reads: CASSQEPGQGINQPQHF. CDR3 DNA: TGCGCCAGCAGCCAAGAACCGGGACAGGGTATCAATCAGCCCCAGCATTTT.